The 22 T cell receptor beta chains in this list originate from one sample, sequenced in a study of cytomegalovirus exposure and HLA in healthy donors. Use of 60 Vbeta and 13 Jbeta primers characterized the PCR. Method: immunoSEQ multiplex PCR; TCRdb's copy keeps in-frame clones and lacks some. The sample has approximately 140,000 clones; over 75% are singletons. Sequences were obtained from PBMCs. All receptors come from a male donor in good health and CMV-seronegative.

CDR3 region: CASSEGVSEQYF. In DNA form, the CDR3 reads TGTGCCAGTAGTGAGGGGGTTTCCGAGCAGTACTTC. The gene calls are TRBV19 and TRBJ2-7, with a possible D match to TRBD1 (6 bases). The CDR3 is 12 amino acids. V lost 5 bases to trimming and J lost 6 bases, with 11 bases between them. The germline V gene encodes CDR1 LNHDA and CDR2 SQIVND (reference sequence).

This clone was seen a few times. This chain joins TRBV5-4 and TRBJ2-7; D is ambiguous. The germline V gene encodes CDR1 SGHNT and CDR2 YYREEE (reference sequence). The V end was cut by 3 bases, the J end by 2 bases, with 15 bases between. There are 15 residues in the CDR3. The CDR3 nucleotides are TGTGCCAGCAGCTCACAGCCCGATAATGCCTACGAGCAGTACTTC. Protein sequence: CASSSQPDNAYEQYF. The whole variable domain, remainder taken from reference TRBV5-4 and TRBJ2-7, is ETGVTQSPTHLIKTRGQQVTLRCSSQSGHNTVSWYQQALGQGPQFIFQYYREEENGRGNFPPRFSGLQFPNYSSELNVNALELDDSALYLCASSSQPDNAYEQYFGPGTRLTVT.

This clone was counted a few times. The rearrangement links TRBV20-1 to TRBJ2-1; tentative D call: TRBD2 (5 bases). The CDR3 has 11 residues. Between the trimmed V and J ends, which lost 5 bases and 10 bases, there was a span of 12 bases. The germline V gene has CDR1 DFQATT and CDR2 SNEGSKA (reference sequence). DNA of the CDR3: TGCAGTGCTCCTCTACTAGACGAGCAGTTCTTC. Its translation: CSAPLLDEQFF.

The chain carries TRBV28 and TRBJ1-2; D remains unclear. Trimming shortened V by 7 bases and J by 3 bases, and 6 bases separated the two germline ends. Germline CDR1 MDHEN, CDR2 SYDVKM. This CDR3 contains 11 residues. The CDR3 region is CASNTDYGYTF. For the CDR3, the DNA is TGTGCCAGCAATACAGACTATGGCTACACCTTC.

This chain uses TRBV11-2 with TRBJ2-1; D perhaps matches TRBD2 (7 bases). CDR3 length equals 16 residues. The germline CDR1 and CDR2 sequences are SGHAT and FQNNGV. The V end lost 1 base, the J end lost 6 bases, and 16 bases lay between the germline ends. The chain's CDR3 is CASSLAGAGVGNEQFF. DNA for the CDR3: TGTGCCAGCAGCTTAGCGGGGGCGGGAGTAGGCAATGAGCAGTTCTTC.

The chain couples TRBV9 to TRBJ2-1, with 8 nucleotides matching TRBD2. The CDR3 loop spans 15 amino acids. Germline V lookup: CDR1 SGDLS, CDR2 YYNGEE. The junction had 3 bases not matched to a gene; V was cut back by 4 bases and J by 0 bases. CDR3 protein: CASSLLADSYNEQFF. The CDR3 DNA reads TGTGCCAGCAGCCTACTAGCGGACTCCTACAATGAGCAGTTCTTC.

This chain joins TRBV13 and TRBJ2-1, with D tentatively TRBD2 (6 bases). CDR3 length: 15 amino acids. V was pared by 3 bases and J by 5 bases, with 14 bases between. Germline V lookup: CDR1 PRHDT, CDR2 FYEKMQ (reference sequence). In DNA, the CDR3 is TGTGCCAGCAGCTTGGGCGCACGGACTAACAATGAGCAGTTCTTC. Translating it yields CASSLGARTNNEQFF.

V is TRBV4-1 and J is TRBJ2-1; the D gene is possibly TRBD2 (6 bases). Germline assignment: CDR1 MGHRA and CDR2 YSYEKL. Trimming stripped 0 bases from V and 6 bases from J, with 12 bases between. This CDR3 is 15 amino acids long. This chain's CDR3 is CASSQDQGRGNEQFF. CDR3 in DNA: TGCGCCAGCAGCCAAGATCAAGGGCGGGGCAATGAGCAGTTCTTC.

This sequence joins TRBV9 and TRBJ2-1; 11 bases align to TRBD2. The CDR3 is 16 amino acids. V shed 4 bases, J shed 8 bases, and the junction held 11 bases outside the gene matches. Germline V CDR1 and CDR2: SGDLS, YYNGEE. The CDR3 reads CASSLGLAGAVDEQFF. The CDR3 DNA follows: TGTGCCAGCAGCCTCGGACTAGCGGGCGCCGTCGATGAGCAGTTCTTC.

J is TRBJ2-1 and V is TRBV7-8; 9 bases match TRBD1. Germline values: CDR1 SGHVS, CDR2 FQNEAQ. The CDR3 covers 15 residues. V lost 2 bases to trimming and J lost 8 bases; unmatched junction nucleotides: 7. This chain's CDR3 is CASSLPGQGSDEQFF. DNA for the CDR3: TGTGCCAGCAGCTTACCGGGACAGGGAAGTGATGAGCAGTTCTTC.

V and J are TRBV5-6 and TRBJ2-3, with 7 bases identical to TRBD2. Losses at the gene ends were 0 bases for V and 6 bases for J; bases not matched to a gene: 7. There are 15 residues in the CDR3. The germline gives CDR1 SGHDT, CDR2 YYEEEE. CDR3 region: CASSLVGRASDTQYF. CDR3 in DNA: TGTGCCAGCAGCTTGGTAGGGAGGGCCTCCGATACGCAGTATTTT.

This clone has a handful of counts. The rearrangement links TRBV19 to TRBJ2-7; TRBD2 agrees at 12 bases. The CDR3 loop spans 13 amino acids. With V trimmed by 8 bases and J by 4 bases, 3 bases remained unmatched. Germline values: CDR1 LNHDA, CDR2 SQIVND (reference sequence). The CDR3 DNA follows: TGTGCCAGTCGACTAGCGGGAGAATACGAGCAGTACTTC. It encodes CASRLAGEYEQYF. The full variable domain, in which reference TRBV19 and TRBJ2-7 provide the parts outside the CDR3, is DGGITQSPKYLFRKEGQNVTLSCEQNLNHDAMYWYRQDPGQGLRLIYYSQIVNDFQKGDIAEGYSVSREKKESFPLTVTSAQKNPTAFYLCASRLAGEYEQYFGPGTRLTVT.

This chain links TRBV28 with TRBJ2-1, with 10 bases lining up with TRBD2. Germline V gene lookup returns CDR1 MDHEN and CDR2 SYDVKM. CDR3 length equals 15 residues. The V gene end was trimmed by 7 bases and the J gene end by 1 base; junction bases not matched to a gene: 4. This CDR3 reads CASNLSGRSYNEQFF. The CDR3 DNA follows: TGTGCCAGCAACCTTAGCGGGAGGTCCTACAATGAGCAGTTCTTC.

The CDR3: CASSQNRGDEQYF. CDR3 nucleotide sequence: TGTGCCAGCTCTCAAAACAGGGGGGACGAGCAGTACTTC. This chain connects TRBV18 to TRBJ2-7; 8 bases map to TRBD1. This CDR3 is built from 13 residues. Germline trimming cut 6 bases from V and 5 bases from J; bases unmatched to any gene: 6. Germline assignment: CDR1 KGHSH and CDR2 LQKENI. Supplemented by reference TRBV18 and TRBJ2-7, the full variable domain reads NAGVMQNPRHLVRRRGQEARLRCSPMKGHSHVYWYRQLPEEGLKFMVYLQKENIIDESGMPKERFSAEFPKEGPSILRIQQVVRGDSAAYFCASSQNRGDEQYFGPGTRLTVT.

The chain is built from TRBV2 and TRBJ2-5; no clear D. The length of the CDR3 is 14 residues. CDR1 and CDR2 (germline): SNHLY, FYNNEI. The ends were cut back, 7 bases at V and 2 bases at J, with 14 bases in the middle. The CDR3 region is CASIRLVSQETQYF. The CDR3 DNA reads TGTGCCAGCATCAGACTCGTTAGTCAAGAGACCCAGTACTTC.

V gene TRBV30 combines with J gene TRBJ2-7, with D tentatively TRBD1 (5 bases). This CDR3 comprises 13 residues. The V end was cut by 0 bases, the J end by 5 bases, with 11 bases between. Germline lookup yields CDR1 GTSNPN and CDR2 SVGIG (reference sequence). This chain's CDR3 is CAWSVQGWNEQYF. Written as DNA, the CDR3 is TGTGCCTGGAGTGTCCAGGGTTGGAACGAGCAGTACTTC.

V gene TRBV7-9 combines with J gene TRBJ2-1; 9 positions match TRBD2. CDR3 length: 19 residues. Germline loops: CDR1 SEHNR, CDR2 FQNEAQ (reference sequence). V shed 0 bases and J 8 bases; nucleotides not matched to a gene: 17. The CDR3 nucleotides read TGTGCCAGCAGCTTAGCGGGTCGGGTTGGCGGGAGGGCCGGCGATGAGCAGTTCTTC. Its protein product is CASSLAGRVGGRAGDEQFF.

J is TRBJ2-5 and V is TRBV10-1; no clear D gene. The V end was cut by 6 bases, the J end by 1 base, with 6 bases between. This CDR3 region has 12 residues. Germline CDR1 WNHNN, CDR2 SYGVQD (reference sequence). The CDR3 region is CASRTLQETQYF. CDR3 sequence (DNA): TGCGCCAGCAGAACTCTCCAAGAGACCCAGTACTTC.

This clone was recorded a few times. The chain joins TRBV19 to TRBJ2-4; 8 nucleotides line up with TRBD1. The CDR3 spans 14 residues. Trimming removed 5 bases from V and 6 bases from J; junction bases left unmatched: 6. CDR1 and CDR2 (germline): LNHDA, SQIVND (reference sequence). CDR3 nucleotide sequence: TGTGCCAGTAGTCTACAGGGGGGAGGAAACATTCAGTACTTC. Its protein product is CASSLQGGGNIQYF.

V is TRBV7-2 and J is TRBJ2-3; D possibly corresponds to TRBD1 (6 bases). Germline CDR1 is SGHTA and CDR2 is FQGNSA. The CDR3 loop spans 16 amino acids. V lost 1 base, J lost 4 bases, and 15 bases lay in between. CDR3 amino acids: CASSLVGLGAADTQYF. The CDR3 DNA reads TGTGCCAGCAGCTTAGTTGGCCTGGGGGCCGCAGATACGCAGTATTTT.

V and J are TRBV6-6 and TRBJ1-2, with D perhaps matching TRBD1 (5 bases). There are 15 residues in the CDR3. The V end was cut by 6 bases, the J end by 3 bases, with 17 bases between. CDR1 is MNHNY, CDR2 SVGAGI, per germline (reference sequence). In nucleotides, the CDR3 is TGTGCCAGCAGCCCTAGTGGGGGGATTGACTATGGCTACACCTTC. Encoded protein: CASSPSGGIDYGYTF.

The rearrangement uses TRBV19 and TRBJ2-7, with D perhaps TRBD2 (5 bases). CDR1 is LNHDA and CDR2 is SQIVND in the germline V gene (reference sequence). The CDR3 sequence is 14 residues long. V lost 3 bases and J 3 bases, leaving 12 bases between the germline ends. DNA for the CDR3: TGTGCCAGTAGTATGACGTCTAGCCTCTACGAGCAGTACTTC. This encodes CASSMTSSLYEQYF. The full variable domain, completed using reference TRBV19 and TRBJ2-7, is DGGITQSPKYLFRKEGQNVTLSCEQNLNHDAMYWYRQDPGQGLRLIYYSQIVNDFQKGDIAEGYSVSREKKESFPLTVTSAQKNPTAFYLCASSMTSSLYEQYFGPGTRLTVT.